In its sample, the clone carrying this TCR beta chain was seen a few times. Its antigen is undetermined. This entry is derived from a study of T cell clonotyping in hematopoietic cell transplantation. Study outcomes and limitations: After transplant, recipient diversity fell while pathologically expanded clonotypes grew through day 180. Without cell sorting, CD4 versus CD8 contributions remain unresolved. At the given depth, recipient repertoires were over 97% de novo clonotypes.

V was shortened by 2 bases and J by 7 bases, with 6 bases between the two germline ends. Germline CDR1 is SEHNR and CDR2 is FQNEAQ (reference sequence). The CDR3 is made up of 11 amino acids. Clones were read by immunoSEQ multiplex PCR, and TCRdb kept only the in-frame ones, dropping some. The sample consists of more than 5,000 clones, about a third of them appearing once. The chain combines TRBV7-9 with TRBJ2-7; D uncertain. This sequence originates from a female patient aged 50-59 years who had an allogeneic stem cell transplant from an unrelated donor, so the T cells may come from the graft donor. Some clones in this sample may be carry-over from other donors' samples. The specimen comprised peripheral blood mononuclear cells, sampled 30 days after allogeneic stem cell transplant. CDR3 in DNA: TGTGCCAGCAGCTTATACGGGGAGCAGTACTTC. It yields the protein CASSLYGEQYF.